The 15 T cell receptor beta chains given below trace back to one sample, sequenced in a study of shared clonotypes between healthy human individuals. Using immunoSEQ multiplex PCR, the repertoire was profiled, and TCRdb retains in-frame clones only, with some absent. This repertoire shows over a million clones, approximately 70% found once; its top ten account for approximately 1.5%. The sequencing sample was made of memory CD4+ T cells sorted from blood. The subset: CD45RA-negative fraction. The receptor source for this set is a man between 18 and 35 years old in good health.

This chain uses TRBV29-1 with TRBJ1-3, with TRBD1 identical over 9 bases. CDR1 is SQVTM and CDR2 is ANQGSEA in the germline V gene. The CDR3 sequence is 14 residues long. Trimming at V came to 6 bases and at J to 4 bases, leaving 7 bases not matched to a gene. The CDR3 sequence: CSVFGTGTGNTIYF. The CDR3 coding sequence is TGCAGCGTCTTCGGGACAGGGACAGGAAACACCATATATTTT.

J is TRBJ2-3 and V is TRBV7-9; 7 bases map to TRBD1. CDR1 SEHNR and CDR2 FQNEAQ come from the germline V gene (reference sequence). Trimming at V came to 8 bases and at J to 2 bases, leaving 7 bases not matched to a gene. The CDR3 is 14 residues long. CDR3 sequence reads: CASQGGQFTDTQYF. CDR3 coding DNA: TGTGCCAGCCAAGGGGGCCAATTCACAGATACGCAGTATTTT. Full variable domain (missing parts from reference TRBV7-9 and TRBJ2-3): DTGVSQNPRHKITKRGQNVTFRCDPISEHNRLYWYRQTLGQGPEFLTYFQNEAQLEKSRLLSDRFSAERPKGSFSTLEIQRTEQGDSAMYLCASQGGQFTDTQYFGPGTRLTVL.

J is TRBJ1-1 and V is TRBV5-1; D might be TRBD1 (6 bases). This CDR3 is built from 14 residues. V was cut by 3 bases and J by 0 bases, with 9 bases left in between. Germline V gene data show CDR1 as SGHRS and CDR2 as YFSETQ. For the CDR3, the DNA is TGCGCCAGCAGCTGGACAGTTTTGAACACTGAAGCTTTCTTT. Amino acid sequence: CASSWTVLNTEAFF.

The V call is TRBV7-9, the J call TRBJ2-1; no clear D. This CDR3 contains 14 residues. Trimming shortened V by 4 bases and J by 8 bases, and 15 bases separated the two germline ends. Germline CDR1 reads SEHNR; CDR2 reads FQNEAQ (reference sequence). CDR3 DNA: TGTGCCAGCAGCTCCCTGGGTGGGGTCCATGAGCAGTTCTTC. Translated: CASSSLGGVHEQFF.

This chain uses TRBV5-1 with TRBJ2-3, with D possibly matching TRBD1 (6 bases). Trimming took 3 bases from V and 1 from J, leaving 18 bases between them. Germline V gives CDR1 SGHRS, CDR2 YFSETQ. The CDR3 runs 17 residues. The DNA of the CDR3 is TGCGCCAGCAGCTCTTTAAGCAACAGGGCACGCACAGATACGCAGTATTTT. This sequence encodes CASSSLSNRARTDTQYF.

The chain joins TRBV5-6 to TRBJ1-2; 9 bases line up with TRBD1. The CDR3 runs to 13 residues. Germline-derived CDR1 and CDR2 are SGHDT and YYEEEE. The trim removed 5 bases at V and 8 bases at J, leaving 7 bases unmatched. CDR3 DNA: TGTGCCAGCAGTTATGACAGGGGGAACGGCTACACCTTC. Residues: CASSYDRGNGYTF.

The chain combines TRBV9 with TRBJ2-7, with D uncertain. Looked up from germline, CDR1 is SGDLS and CDR2 is YYNGEE. The CDR3 runs to 14 residues. Trimming took 0 bases from V and 4 from J, leaving 11 bases between them. DNA for the CDR3: TGTGCCAGCAGCGTAGTCGACGGGTCGTACGAGCAGTACTTC. Translated, it gives CASSVVDGSYEQYF.

The chain has TRBV19 and TRBJ2-7; 11 bases are a match to TRBD2. This CDR3 is 16 amino acids long. CDR1 and CDR2 from the germline V gene are LNHDA and SQIVND (reference sequence). V shed 3 bases, J shed 7 bases, and the junction held 11 bases outside the gene matches. The chain's CDR3 is CASSIHGGTSGEEQYF. The DNA of the CDR3 is TGTGCCAGTAGTATTCACGGGGGGACTAGCGGAGAAGAGCAGTACTTC.

The CDR3 bases are TGTGCCAGCAGTATAGCGGCGTTAGGGGCTGGTACCGGGGAGCTGTTTTTT. Amino acid sequence: CASSIAALGAGTGELFF. The genes are TRBV9 and TRBJ2-2, with a weak D call TRBD2 (6 bases). This CDR3 has 17 amino acids. Trimming removed 5 bases at V and 5 bases at J, with 22 bases between. Germline assignment: CDR1 SGDLS and CDR2 YYNGEE.

The V gene is TRBV5-1, the J gene TRBJ1-2, with D uncertain. Trimming cost V 0 bases and J 14 bases, with 14 bases left between them. From germline, CDR1 is SGHRS and CDR2 YFSETQ. The CDR3 length is 12 residues. The CDR3 loop is CASSLGVSGWTF. The CDR3 nucleotides are TGCGCCAGCAGCTTGGGTGTTTCGGGTTGGACCTTC.

This chain uses TRBV19 with TRBJ1-4; no definite D call. From germline, CDR1 is LNHDA and CDR2 SQIVND (reference sequence). With 4 bases removed from V and 11 bases from J, the gap between germline ends came to 17 bases. The CDR3 runs 14 residues. The CDR3 loop is CASSTEGRHGKLFF. CDR3 bases: TGTGCCAGTAGTACCGAAGGACGGCATGGCAAACTGTTTTTT.

J is TRBJ1-6 and V is TRBV6-5, with 8 bases identical to TRBD1. This CDR3 comprises 15 residues. CDR1 and CDR2 from the germline V gene are MNHEY and SVGAGI. Germline trimming cut 8 bases from V and 6 bases from J; bases unmatched to any gene: 9. The CDR3 spells CASGGTGVSNSPLHF. CDR3 nucleotides: TGTGCCAGCGGTGGGACAGGTGTGAGTAATTCACCCCTCCACTTT.

V usage is TRBV6-5 and J usage is TRBJ2-7; D is possibly TRBD2 (6 bases). Germline CDR1 is MNHEY and CDR2 is SVGAGI. The V end lost 3 bases, the J end lost 2 bases, and 17 bases lay between the germline ends. This CDR3 has 16 amino acids. CDR3 DNA sequence: TGTGCCAGCAGTTATGAGGCGGGGATACCAACCTACGAGCAGTACTTC. Its protein product is CASSYEAGIPTYEQYF.

The V and J genes are TRBV27 and TRBJ2-7; tentatively, D is TRBD2 (6 bases). V lost 3 bases, J lost 5 bases, and 17 bases lay in between. Germline V lookup: CDR1 MNHEY, CDR2 SMNVEV (reference sequence). The CDR3 sequence is 15 residues long. In DNA form, the CDR3 reads TGTGCCAGCAGTTTCTTCACGGAGGGCATCCACGAGCAGTACTTC. It is translated as CASSFFTEGIHEQYF.

V and J are TRBV27 and TRBJ2-7, with D hard to call. CDR3 size: 15 residues. Trimming left V 2 bases short and J 1 base short, with 12 bases between. The germline V gene has CDR1 MNHEY and CDR2 SMNVEV (reference sequence). The CDR3 is CASSLKTEQSYEQYF. In DNA form, the CDR3 reads TGTGCCAGCAGTTTAAAAACGGAGCAATCCTACGAGCAGTACTTC.